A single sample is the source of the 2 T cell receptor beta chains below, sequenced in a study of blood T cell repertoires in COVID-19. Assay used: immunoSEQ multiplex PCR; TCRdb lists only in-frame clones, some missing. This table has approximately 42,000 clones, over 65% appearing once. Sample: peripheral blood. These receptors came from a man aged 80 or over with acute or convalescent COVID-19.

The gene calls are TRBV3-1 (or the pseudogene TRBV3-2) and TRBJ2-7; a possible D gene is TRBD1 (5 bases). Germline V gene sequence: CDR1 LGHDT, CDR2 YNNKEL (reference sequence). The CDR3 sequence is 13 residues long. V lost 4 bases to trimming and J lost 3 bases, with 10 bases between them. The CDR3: CASSLRQFYEQYF. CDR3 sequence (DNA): TGTGCCAGCAGCCTTCGACAGTTCTACGAGCAGTACTTC.

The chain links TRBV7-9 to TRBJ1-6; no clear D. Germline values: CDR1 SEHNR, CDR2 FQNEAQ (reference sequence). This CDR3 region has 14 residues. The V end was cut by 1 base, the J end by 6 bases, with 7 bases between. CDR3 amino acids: CASSLEQVNSPLHF. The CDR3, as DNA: TGTGCCAGCAGCTTAGAACAAGTTAATTCACCCCTCCACTTT.